This TCR beta chain was identified in a study of T cells in tumors after PD-1 blockade. About the research overall: Prior checkpoint blockade, systemic immunosuppressant use, or anti-cancer therapy within 4 weeks excluded patients. Blood samples averaged around 110,000 templates (range about 21,000-257,772) and 36,536 unique clonotypes. Findings and limits, study-wide: Some novel exhausted tumor clones appeared in pre-treatment blood, suggesting peripheral recruitment.

The table came from immunoSEQ multiplex PCR; TCRdb's copy has only in-frame clones and leaves some out. The top ten clones hold 16% of a sample with about 47,000 clones, 75% to 80% of them seen once. In the case of this clone: Its antigen is not known.

The CDR3 runs to 15 residues. The germline CDR1 and CDR2 sequences are SGHRS and YFSETQ. The J segment lost 6 bases and the V segment lost 0 bases, leaving 9 bases of the junction unmatched. The receptor's source is a human donor with basal cell carcinoma. Source: PBMCs, taken before anti-PD-1 treatment. The V and J genes are TRBV5-1 and TRBJ2-7; 7 bases fit TRBD1. The CDR3, as DNA: TGCGCCAGCAGCTTGGTTTTGGGACAGACTACCGAGCAGTACTTC. Encoded protein: CASSLVLGQTTEQYF.